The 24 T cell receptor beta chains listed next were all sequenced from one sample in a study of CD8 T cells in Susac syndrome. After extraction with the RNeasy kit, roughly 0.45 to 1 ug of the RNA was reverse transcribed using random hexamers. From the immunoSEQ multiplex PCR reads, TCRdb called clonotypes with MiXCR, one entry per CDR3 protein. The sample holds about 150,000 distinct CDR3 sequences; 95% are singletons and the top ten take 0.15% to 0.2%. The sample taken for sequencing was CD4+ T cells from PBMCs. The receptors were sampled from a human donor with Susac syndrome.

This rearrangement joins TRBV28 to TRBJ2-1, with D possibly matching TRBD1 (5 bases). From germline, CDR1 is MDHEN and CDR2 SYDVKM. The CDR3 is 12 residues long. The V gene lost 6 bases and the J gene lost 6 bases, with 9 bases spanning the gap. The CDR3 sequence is CASRGQGNEQFF. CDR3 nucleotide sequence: TGTGCCAGCAGAGGTCAGGGCAATGAGCAGTTCTTC.

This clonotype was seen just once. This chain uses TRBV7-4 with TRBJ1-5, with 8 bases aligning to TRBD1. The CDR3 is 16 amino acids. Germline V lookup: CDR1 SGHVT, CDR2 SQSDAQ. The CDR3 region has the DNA TGTGCAGCCCGGGGGGCGCAGGGGGCTAGCAATCAGCCCCAGCATTTT. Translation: CAARGAQGASNQPQHF.

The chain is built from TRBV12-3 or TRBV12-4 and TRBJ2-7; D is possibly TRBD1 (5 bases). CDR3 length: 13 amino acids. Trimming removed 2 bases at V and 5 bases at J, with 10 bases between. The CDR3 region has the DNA TGTGCCAGCAGTTTAAGGGGTATCAACGAGCAGTACTTC. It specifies CASSLRGINEQYF.

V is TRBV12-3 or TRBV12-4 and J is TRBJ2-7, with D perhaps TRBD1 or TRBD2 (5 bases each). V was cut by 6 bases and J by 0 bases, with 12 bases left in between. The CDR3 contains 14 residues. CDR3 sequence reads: CASRSGLPSYEQYF. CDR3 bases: TGTGCCAGCAGATCGGGGCTACCCTCCTACGAGCAGTACTTC.

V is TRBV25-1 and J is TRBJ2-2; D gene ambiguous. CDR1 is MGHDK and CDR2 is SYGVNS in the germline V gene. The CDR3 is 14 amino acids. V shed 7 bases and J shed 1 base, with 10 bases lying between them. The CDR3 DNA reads TGTGCCAGCACTCCCCTGGGGAACACCGGGGAGCTGTTTTTT. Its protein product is CASTPLGNTGELFF.

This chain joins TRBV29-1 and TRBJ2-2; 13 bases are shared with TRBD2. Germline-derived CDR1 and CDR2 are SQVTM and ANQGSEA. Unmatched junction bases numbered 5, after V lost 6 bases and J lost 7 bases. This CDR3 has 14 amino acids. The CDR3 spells CSVLAGGQSGELFF. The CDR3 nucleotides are TGCAGCGTACTAGCGGGGGGGCAGAGCGGGGAGCTGTTTTTT.

CDR3 residues: CASSLRQGSNQPQHF. The CDR3 nucleotides read TGTGCCAGCAGCTTGAGACAGGGAAGCAATCAGCCCCAGCATTTT. The gene calls are TRBV5-6 and TRBJ1-5; 7 bases are shared with TRBD1. The junction had 2 bases not matched to a gene; V was cut back by 1 base and J by 1 base. This CDR3 has 15 amino acids. The germline gives CDR1 SGHDT, CDR2 YYEEEE.

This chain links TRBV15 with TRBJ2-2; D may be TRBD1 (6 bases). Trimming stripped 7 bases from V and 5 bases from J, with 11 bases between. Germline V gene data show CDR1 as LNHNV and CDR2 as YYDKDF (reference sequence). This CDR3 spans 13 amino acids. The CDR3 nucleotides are TGTGCCACCACTCCTAGGGGGACCGGGGAGCTGTTTTTT. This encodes CATTPRGTGELFF.

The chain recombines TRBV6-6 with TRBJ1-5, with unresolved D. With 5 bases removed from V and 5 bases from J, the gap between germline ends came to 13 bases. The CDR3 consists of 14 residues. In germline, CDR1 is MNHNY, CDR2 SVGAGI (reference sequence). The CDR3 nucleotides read TGTGCCAGCAGTCCTGTAATGAGGGATCAGCCCCAGCATTTT. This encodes CASSPVMRDQPQHF.

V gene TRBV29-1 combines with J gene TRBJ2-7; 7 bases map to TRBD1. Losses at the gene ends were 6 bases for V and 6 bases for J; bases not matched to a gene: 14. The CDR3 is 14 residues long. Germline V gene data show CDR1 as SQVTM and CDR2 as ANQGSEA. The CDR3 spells CSVGIQGFGGEQYF. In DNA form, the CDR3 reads TGCAGCGTCGGTATACAGGGGTTTGGTGGCGAGCAGTACTTC.

CDR3 sequence reads: CASSVGQMDEKLFF. CDR3 in DNA: TGTGCCAGCAGCGTAGGGCAGATGGATGAAAAACTGTTTTTT. The gene calls are TRBV9 and TRBJ1-4, with unresolved D. V lost 0 bases, J lost 6 bases, and 9 bases lay in between. This CDR3 region has 14 residues. In germline, CDR1 is SGDLS, CDR2 YYNGEE.

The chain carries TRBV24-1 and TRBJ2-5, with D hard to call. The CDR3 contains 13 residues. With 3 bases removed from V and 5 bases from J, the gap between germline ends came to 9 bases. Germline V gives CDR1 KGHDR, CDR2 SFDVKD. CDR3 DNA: TGTGCCACCAGTGATGGTAGTAGTGAGACCCAGTACTTC. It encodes CATSDGSSETQYF.

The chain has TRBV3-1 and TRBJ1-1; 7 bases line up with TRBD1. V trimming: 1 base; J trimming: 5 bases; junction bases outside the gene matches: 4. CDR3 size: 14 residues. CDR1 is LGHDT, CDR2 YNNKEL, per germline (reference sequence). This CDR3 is CASSQGNRGTEAFF. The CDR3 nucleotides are TGTGCCAGCAGCCAAGGAAACAGGGGTACTGAAGCTTTCTTT.

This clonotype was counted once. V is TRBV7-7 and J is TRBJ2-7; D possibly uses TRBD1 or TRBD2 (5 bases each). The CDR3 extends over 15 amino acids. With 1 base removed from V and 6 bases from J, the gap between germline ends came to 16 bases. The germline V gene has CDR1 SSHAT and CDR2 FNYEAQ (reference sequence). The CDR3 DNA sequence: TGTGCCAGCAGCTTAGACAGGACTCCCGGCTCCGAGCAGTACTTC. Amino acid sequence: CASSLDRTPGSEQYF.

The CDR3 DNA follows: TGCAGTGCTAAGGATGGGACTCTCTACGAGCAGTACTTC. It yields the protein CSAKDGTLYEQYF. V and J are TRBV20-1 and TRBJ2-7; maybe TRBD2 (6 bases). Trimming took off 4 bases at V and 3 bases at J, with 13 bases between the two ends. There are 13 residues in the CDR3. CDR1 is DFQATT, CDR2 SNEGSKA, per germline (reference sequence).

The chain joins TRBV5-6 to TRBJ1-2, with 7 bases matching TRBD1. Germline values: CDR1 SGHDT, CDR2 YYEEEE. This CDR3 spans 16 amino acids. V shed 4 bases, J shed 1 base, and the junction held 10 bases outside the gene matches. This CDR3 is CASSRTTGQRNYGYTF. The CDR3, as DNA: TGTGCCAGCAGCCGAACGACGGGACAGCGTAACTATGGCTACACCTTC.

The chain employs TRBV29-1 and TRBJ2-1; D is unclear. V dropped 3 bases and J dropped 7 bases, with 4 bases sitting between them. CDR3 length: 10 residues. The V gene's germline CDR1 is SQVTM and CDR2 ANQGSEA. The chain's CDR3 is CSVDRNEQFF. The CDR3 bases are TGCAGCGTTGACCGGAATGAGCAGTTCTTC.

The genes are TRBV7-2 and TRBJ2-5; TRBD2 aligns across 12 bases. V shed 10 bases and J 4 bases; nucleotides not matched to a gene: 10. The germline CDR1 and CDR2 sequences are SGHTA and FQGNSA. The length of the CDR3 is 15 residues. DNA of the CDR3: TGTGCCACTACCGGACTAGCGGGAATGGGAGAGACCCAGTACTTC. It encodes CATTGLAGMGETQYF.

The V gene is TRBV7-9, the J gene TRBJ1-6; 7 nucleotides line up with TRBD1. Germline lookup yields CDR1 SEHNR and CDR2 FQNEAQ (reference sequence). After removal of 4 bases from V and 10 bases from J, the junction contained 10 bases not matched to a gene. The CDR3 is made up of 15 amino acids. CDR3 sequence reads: CASSSTGTGESPLHF. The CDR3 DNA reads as TGTGCCAGCAGCTCGACAGGGACCGGAGAGTCACCCCTCCACTTT. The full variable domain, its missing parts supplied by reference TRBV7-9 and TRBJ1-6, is DTGVSQNPRHKITKRGQNVTFRCDPISEHNRLYWYRQTLGQGPEFLTYFQNEAQLEKSRLLSDRFSAERPKGSFSTLEIQRTEQGDSAMYLCASSSTGTGESPLHFGNGTRLTVT.

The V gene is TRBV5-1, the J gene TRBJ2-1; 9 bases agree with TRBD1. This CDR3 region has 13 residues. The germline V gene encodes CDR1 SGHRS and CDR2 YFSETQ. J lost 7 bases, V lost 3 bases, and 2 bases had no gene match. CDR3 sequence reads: CASSSGTGNEQFF. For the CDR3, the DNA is TGCGCCAGCAGCTCCGGGACAGGGAATGAGCAGTTCTTC.

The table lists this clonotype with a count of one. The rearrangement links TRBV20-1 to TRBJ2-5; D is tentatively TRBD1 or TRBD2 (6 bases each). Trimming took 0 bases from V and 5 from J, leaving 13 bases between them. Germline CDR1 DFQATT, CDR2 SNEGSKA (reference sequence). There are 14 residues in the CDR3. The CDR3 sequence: CSARERGRLETQYF. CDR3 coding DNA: TGCAGTGCTAGAGAACGGGGGCGCTTGGAGACCCAGTACTTC.

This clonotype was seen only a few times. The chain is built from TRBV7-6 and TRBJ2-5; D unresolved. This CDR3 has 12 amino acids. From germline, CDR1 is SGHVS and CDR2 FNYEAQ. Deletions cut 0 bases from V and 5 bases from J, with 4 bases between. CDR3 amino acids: CASSLASETQYF. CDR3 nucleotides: TGTGCCAGCAGCTTAGCCTCCGAGACCCAGTACTTC.

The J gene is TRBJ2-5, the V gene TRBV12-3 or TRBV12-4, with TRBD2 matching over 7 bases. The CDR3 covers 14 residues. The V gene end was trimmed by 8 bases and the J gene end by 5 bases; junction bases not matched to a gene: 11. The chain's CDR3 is CASGPSFGGETQYF. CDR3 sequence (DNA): TGTGCCAGCGGCCCATCTTTCGGGGGGGAGACCCAGTACTTC.

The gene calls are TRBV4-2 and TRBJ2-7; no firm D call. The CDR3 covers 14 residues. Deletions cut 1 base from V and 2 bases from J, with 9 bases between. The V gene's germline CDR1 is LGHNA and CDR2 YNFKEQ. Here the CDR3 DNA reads TGTGCCAGCAGCCAAGGAAGACGACCCTACGAGCAGTACTTC. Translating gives CASSQGRRPYEQYF.